This entry features one T cell receptor beta chain sequence. This clone was observed once. Its antigen target is currently unknown. There are no base qualities to consult, and no much larger clone falls within one base. Using the deep immunoSEQ assay, TCR CDR3 regions were amplified from genomic DNA by multiplex PCR. Genomic DNA extracted from each cell subset was distributed evenly over all wells of several immunoSEQ 96-well plates, and each plate served as one replicate. Each replicate PCR for sorted subsets received 150 to 250 ng genomic DNA, equal to roughly 33,000 T cell genomes. Purified libraries were measured with a Qubit 3.0 fluorometer, size-checked on a Bioanalyzer 2100, and measured again with the KAPA Library Quantification kit. A separate single-read 150-cycle Illumina NextSeq 550 flow cell was used to sequence each immunoSEQ 96-well plate. Turning to the authors' computational methods: Because the immunoSEQ output held only junctional sequences and lacked quality scores, the filtering could not match the filtering applied to full-length reads. To assign V/J genes and CDR3, sequences were annotated using PyIR, a Python wrapper for IgBLAST v1.9, with IMGT germline references. Reads were filtered out if the reads had weak V/J assignments (E-value above 1e-6), no CDR3, stop codons, out-of-frame junctions, or ambiguous translated residues. V3J clonotypes were defined as sequences sharing the same inferred V gene, J gene, and CDR3 amino acid sequence. Percentage overlap between repertoires was computed as shared unique clonotypes divided by the size of the smaller repertoire. Richness of each repertoire was evaluated using RTK rarefaction, the Chao1 estimator, and Recon v2.1 estimates of unobserved clonotypes. OLGA was used to compute generation probabilities for all TCRbeta clonotypes that the gDNA method yielded from a handful of donors. TCRdb took this table from immuneACCESS and kept in-frame rearrangements with V and J called. Such tables lack part of the clones; where checked against another copy, unresolved V genes explain under half of the gap, and the rest is unexplained. V and J calls and clone size follow that table, whereas D and trimming were derived from the DNA. This sample gives some 2,100,000 clones in total; approximately 94% of them show up just once. The ten largest clones capture 0.1% to 0.15% of the sample.

Per the germline V gene (reference sequence), GTSNPN is the CDR1 and SVGIG is the CDR2. Here V drops 3 bases and J drops 1 base, and the junction holds 2 bases not matched to any gene. The CDR3, cysteine through phenylalanine, is 13 amino acids long. Only the CDR3 part of the read is kept: 39 bases, read in frame from the first base. Healthy HIV-negative adults with no recently reported acute infections or vaccinations were included as donors. Every donor was a Caucasian adult residing in Nashville, Tennessee, USA. Magnetic negative selection was used to enrich CD4+ T cells, after which naive cells were positively selected on CD45RA and the negative fraction became the memory subset. After blood collection by leukapheresis, PBMCs were isolated using Ficoll-Histopaque density gradient centrifugation and then cryopreserved in the vapor phase of liquid nitrogen. Analytical flow cytometry was used to check the purity and quantity of every magnetically sorted T cell population. Genomic DNA was isolated from each sorted fraction and quantified by UV absorbance on a Nanodrop 2000c.

The data originate from a study of shared clonotypes between healthy human individuals (dated by TCRdb to the early 2020s). In terms of the full investigation: The cohort included a few men and a couple of women between 18 and 49 years of age. For each donor, CD4 naive and CD4 memory were each given three plates, CD8 naive was given two plates, and CD8 memory was given one plate. To estimate repertoire size and how much clonotype sharing occurs between individuals, the study deeply sequenced the blood TCR repertoires of a handful of healthy adults. Libraries were prepared and TCR repertoires were sequenced by different laboratories using diverse techniques, in order to increase sequencing depth and limit assay-specific biases. Per donor, leukapheresis produced somewhere between about 0.94 and 8.9 billion PBMCs. General conclusions and limits of the study: Rarefaction of sorted-subset datasets indicated incomplete sequencing despite the large sequencing depth. The small number of donors limited the genetic and exposure-history diversity represented. Clonotypes shared by all four sorted-subset donors showed higher generation probabilities than non-shared clonotypes. Larger estimated clonotype richness was generally found for naive subsets than for memory subsets. Sampling was restricted to blood, and TCR repertoires in tissues likely differ from the TCR repertoires found in blood. Across a handful of donors, about 5% of naive CD4, roughly 3.8% of naive CD8, 2% to 2.5% of memory CD4, and 0.4% to 0.45% of memory CD8 clonotypes were shared. Pairwise subsampling led to the expectation that sequencing depth would affect the degree of clonotype sharing among donors.

The sequence came from a man between 18 and 35 years old in good health. In this chain, TRBV30 is recombined with TRBJ2-5, and TRBD1 matches 7 of the central bases. What was sequenced was naive CD4+ T cells sorted from blood. Taken with the paper, the label for cell subset or site translates to: CD45RA+ positively selected. CDR3 sequence: CAWRGQPQETQYF. The DNA sequence reads TGTGCCTGGAGGGGACAGCCCCAAGAGACCCAGTACTTC.